This TCR beta chain was retrieved from a study of T cell changes during pregnancy in multiple sclerosis. Between the trimmed V and J ends, which lost 0 bases and 7 bases, there was a span of 10 bases. This CDR3 is 13 amino acids long. CDR1 is SGDLS and CDR2 is YYNGEE in the germline V gene. TCRdb keeps only in-frame clones here, not all; method: immunoSEQ multiplex PCR. In the table there are 65,000 to 85,000 clones, approximately 93% of which are singletons. The receptor was isolated from a female donor with multiple sclerosis, enrolled in a pregnancy study. The sample consisted of peripheral blood, taken in the second trimester of pregnancy. The chain employs TRBV9 and TRBJ1-2, with TRBD1 as a possible D gene (6 bases). In nucleotides, the CDR3 is TGTGCCAGCAGCGTAGTTGAGGACAGTGGCTACACCTTC. Its translation is CASSVVEDSGYTF.